The 27 T cell receptor beta chains below all came from one sample that was sequenced in a study of T cell repertoires in cytomegalovirus infection. These receptors have no known antigen. MiXCR was run by TCRdb on the reads, yielding one entry per CDR3 protein. This table holds about 890,000 distinct CDR3 sequences, 30% to 40% found once. The material sequenced was cultured CD8+ T cells from PBMCs, taken from culture after CMV antigen stimulation. The receptors shown here come from a human donor in good health (CMV status not recorded). Some clones in this sample may be carry-over from other donors' samples.

V is TRBV6-1 and J is TRBJ2-7, with D tentatively TRBD1 or TRBD2 (5 bases each). CDR3 length: 16 amino acids. From germline, CDR1 is MNHNS and CDR2 SASEGT. The germline V and J ends were trimmed by 6 bases and 4 bases, with 22 bases remaining between them. The CDR3 nucleotides read TGTGCCAGCAGCCCTCTTCCCGGGACGGGGCCTTACGAGCAGTACGTC. Residues: CASSPLPGTGPYEQYV.

The CDR3 loop is CSAKQPWVANTEAFF. The CDR3 DNA is TGCAGTGCGAAACAACCCTGGGTGGCTAACACTGAAGCTTTCTTT. The chain is built from TRBV20-1 and TRBJ1-1; unclear D gene. V was pared by 6 bases and J by 2 bases, with 19 bases between. CDR3 length: 15 residues. Germline CDR1 DFQATT, CDR2 SNEGSKA (reference sequence).

The chain recombines TRBV5-1 with TRBJ1-1; no clear D. Germline V gene lookup returns CDR1 SGHRS and CDR2 YFSETQ. The CDR3 runs to 16 residues. V lost 2 bases and J lost 1, with 15 bases in between. The CDR3, as DNA: TGCGCCAGCAGCTTCAAAAAAGCCCCGGGGAACACTGAAGCTTTCTTT. Encoded protein: CASSFKKAPGNTEAFF.

Here the CDR3 DNA reads TGTGCCAGCAGCCCAGAGGCCAGACAAGAGACCCAGTACTTC. It encodes CASSPEARQETQYF. The rearrangement joins TRBV7-9 to TRBJ2-5; unclear D gene. Per germline, CDR1 SEHNR and CDR2 FQNEAQ (reference sequence). CDR3 length: 14 amino acids. V shed 5 bases and J shed 2 bases, with 12 bases lying between them. Supplemented by reference TRBV7-9 and TRBJ2-5, the full variable domain reads DTGVSQNPRHKITKRGQNVTFRCDPISEHNRLYWYRQTLGQGPEFLTYFQNEAQLEKSRLLSDRFSAERPKGSFSTLEIQRTEQGDSAMYLCASSPEARQETQYFGPGTRLLVL.

This clonotype was observed at least ten times. A junction end diverges from the germline sequence, so it may reflect a read error. The genes are TRBV12-3 or TRBV12-4 and TRBJ1-5; D is undetermined. This CDR3 is 14 amino acids long. DNA of the CDR3: TGTGCCAGCAGCTTAGGAGGATACAATCAGCCCCAGCATTTT. Amino acids: CASSLGGYNQPQHF.

The chain combines TRBV19 with TRBJ1-1; 7 bases agree with TRBD1. Per germline, CDR1 LNHDA and CDR2 SQIVND (reference sequence). CDR3 size: 16 residues. With 1 base clipped from V and 1 base from J, the junction kept 6 bases outside the gene matches. The CDR3 DNA is TGTGCCAGTAGTATAGTTCCGTGGACAGGGAACACTGAAGCTTTCTTT. Its protein product is CASSIVPWTGNTEAFF. The whole variable domain, remainder taken from reference TRBV19 and TRBJ1-1, is DGGITQSPKYLFRKEGQNVTLSCEQNLNHDAMYWYRQDPGQGLRLIYYSQIVNDFQKGDIAEGYSVSREKKESFPLTVTSAQKNPTAFYLCASSIVPWTGNTEAFFGQGTRLTVV.

The genes are TRBV6-5 and TRBJ1-1; TRBD1 matches at 8 bases. Trimming at V came to 6 bases and at J to 2 bases, leaving 5 bases not matched to a gene. Germline values: CDR1 MNHEY, CDR2 SVGAGI. The CDR3 is 14 residues long. This chain's CDR3 is CASRRTGLNTEAFF. The CDR3 DNA is TGTGCCAGCAGAAGGACAGGGCTAAACACTGAAGCTTTCTTT.

The gene calls are TRBV4-1 and TRBJ1-2; D not certain. Germline CDR1 is MGHRA and CDR2 is YSYEKL. This CDR3 is built from 18 residues. The V end lost 0 bases, the J end lost 1 base, and 18 bases lay between the germline ends. CDR3 coding DNA: TGCGCCAGCAGCCAAGAATGGCTCTCCGGGCTAAGTAACTATGGCTACACCTTC. It encodes CASSQEWLSGLSNYGYTF.

This clonotype was seen many times. One end of the junction is discordant with germline, which a read error may explain. The chain employs TRBV7-9 and TRBJ2-5, with a tentative D call TRBD2 (5 bases). Germline CDR1 and CDR2: SEHNR and FQNEAQ (reference sequence). This CDR3 spans 11 amino acids. CDR3 nucleotides: TGTGCCAGCCTCACGGCGGGCGAGCTGGTCTTC. This translates into CASLTAGELVF.

As concerns this clonotype: A read error is possible here, since a much larger clone lies one base away. The CDR3 DNA reads TGTGCCATCAGGACAGGGAACTATGGCTACACCTTC. Protein sequence: CAIRTGNYGYTF. This sequence joins TRBV10-3 and TRBJ1-2, with 7 bases identical to TRBD1. CDR1 is ENHRY and CDR2 is SYGVKD in the germline V gene. V was clipped by 6 bases and J by 2 bases; unmatched bases: 0. This CDR3 comprises 12 residues.

The CDR3 DNA reads TGTGCCAGCAGCCCTTGGGCAGGGGAGGATCAGCCCCAGCATTTT. Translation gives CASSPWAGEDQPQHF. The V call is TRBV7-8, the J call TRBJ1-5; a possible D gene is TRBD1 (6 bases). CDR1 and CDR2 (germline): SGHVS, FQNEAQ. This CDR3 has 15 amino acids. The ends were cut back, 5 bases at V and 5 bases at J, with 16 bases in the middle. Combining the CDR3 with reference TRBV7-8 and TRBJ1-5 gives the whole variable domain GAGVSQSPRYKVAKRGQDVALRCDPISGHVSLFWYQQALGQGPEFLTYFQNEAQLDKSGLPSDRFFAERPEGSVSTLKIQRTQQEDSAVYLCASSPWAGEDQPQHFGDGTRLSIL.

This clonotype occurred a few times. This rearrangement joins TRBV7-9 to TRBJ1-1, with 10 bases matching TRBD1. Germline trimming cut 2 bases from V and 7 bases from J; bases unmatched to any gene: 10. The CDR3 totals 16 residues. The germline CDR1 and CDR2 sequences are SEHNR and FQNEAQ (reference sequence). The CDR3 nucleotides read TGTGCCAGCAGCTTACCACTCCGGGACAGGGGCAGTGAAGCTTTCTTT. The encoded protein is CASSLPLRDRGSEAFF.

This clonotype was observed a few times. The CDR3 here is CASSPRGQGPAKYF. The DNA for the CDR3 is TGTGCCAGCAGCCCCCGGGGACAGGGACCCGCTAAGTATTTT. The J gene is TRBJ1-3, the V gene TRBV7-8; 9 nucleotides line up with TRBD1. The J segment lost 16 bases and the V segment lost 5 bases, leaving 15 bases of the junction unmatched. The CDR3 sequence is 14 residues long. The V gene's germline CDR1 is SGHVS and CDR2 FQNEAQ.

The chain employs TRBV6-4 and TRBJ2-3; D unclear. The CDR3 runs to 13 residues. CDR1 and CDR2 (germline): MRHNA, SNTAGT. Trimming shortened V by 4 bases and J by 4 bases, and 9 bases separated the two germline ends. The CDR3: CASSVVSSDTQYF. CDR3 coding DNA: TGTGCCAGCAGTGTTGTGAGTTCAGATACGCAGTATTTT.

In this sample, this clonotype turned up many times. The chain's CDR3 is CASSYRGRNEKLFF. In DNA, the CDR3 is TGTGCCAGCAGTTACAGGGGGCGGAATGAAAAACTGTTTTTT. J is TRBJ1-4 and V is TRBV6-5; TRBD1 aligns across 7 bases. The CDR3 totals 14 residues. V was pared by 2 bases and J by 5 bases, with 2 bases of the junction left unmatched. From germline, CDR1 is MNHEY and CDR2 SVGAGI.

This rearrangement joins TRBV11-2 to TRBJ2-7; tentatively, D is TRBD1 (6 bases). Trimming took off 1 base at V and 4 bases at J, with 11 bases between the two ends. CDR1 and CDR2 (germline): SGHAT, FQNNGV. The CDR3 consists of 14 residues. CDR3 nucleotides: TGTGCCAGCAGCTTAGTATGGACAGCATACGAGCAGTACTTC. Protein product: CASSLVWTAYEQYF.

The CDR3 spells CASSSFSEAQYF. The CDR3, as DNA: TGTGCCAGCAGTTCCTTTTCCGAGGCGCAGTATTTT. V gene TRBV6-5 combines with J gene TRBJ2-3; no definite D call. Trimming stripped 4 bases from V and 10 bases from J, with 12 bases between. CDR1 and CDR2 from the germline V gene are MNHEY and SVGAGI. The CDR3 loop spans 12 amino acids.

V and J are TRBV6-5 and TRBJ1-2, with D perhaps TRBD1 (5 bases). CDR3 size: 13 residues. CDR1 and CDR2 from the germline V gene are MNHEY and SVGAGI. The V and J ends lost 5 bases and 8 bases respectively, with 15 bases between them. The CDR3, as DNA: TGTGCCAGCAGTCAGGGAGGGGCCGGAGGCTACACCTTC. Amino acid sequence: CASSQGGAGGYTF.

A few counts support this clonotype. This chain connects TRBV5-6 to TRBJ2-7, with D tentatively TRBD2 (5 bases). This CDR3 spans 16 amino acids. The germline gives CDR1 SGHDT, CDR2 YYEEEE. Deletions cut 2 bases from V and 3 bases from J, with 18 bases between. CDR3 DNA sequence: TGTGCCAGCAGCTTTCAGCTGTTGCCGGGAAGCTACGAGCAGTACGTC. Residues: CASSFQLLPGSYEQYV.

The J gene is TRBJ2-3, the V gene TRBV4-3, with a weak D call TRBD1 (5 bases). The V gene lost 0 bases and the J gene lost 0 bases, with 13 bases spanning the gap. This CDR3 spans 17 amino acids. The germline gives CDR1 LGHNA, CDR2 YSLEER. The chain's CDR3 is CASSQDGAASSTDTQYF. CDR3 in DNA: TGCGCCAGCAGCCAAGATGGGGCTGCGTCTAGCACAGATACGCAGTATTTT.

The chain has TRBV7-9 and TRBJ2-2; 7 bases agree with TRBD2. With 11 bases clipped from V and 0 bases from J, the junction kept 3 bases outside the gene matches. The germline CDR1 and CDR2 sequences are SEHNR and FQNEAQ (reference sequence). This CDR3 has 13 amino acids. CDR3 loop: CALGLPNTGELFF. The DNA of the CDR3 is TGTGCCTTGGGACTACCGAACACCGGGGAGCTGTTTTTT.

The sample holds a few counts of this clonotype. The genes are TRBV14 and TRBJ2-1, with 9 bases lining up with TRBD2. With V trimmed by 1 base and J by 7 bases, 11 bases remained unmatched. The length of the CDR3 is 17 residues. The germline CDR1 and CDR2 sequences are SGHDN and FVKESK. This CDR3 is CASSQGSSGGPLNEQFF. For the CDR3, the DNA is TGTGCCAGCAGCCAAGGGAGTAGCGGGGGCCCTTTGAATGAGCAGTTCTTC.

This clonotype was seen at least ten times. The chain recombines TRBV12-3 or TRBV12-4 with TRBJ1-5, with 7 bases aligning to TRBD1. V gave up 5 bases and J gave up 4 bases; unmatched junction bases: 8. The CDR3 runs 15 residues. CDR3 sequence: CASSAQGTQNQPQHF. CDR3 nucleotides: TGTGCCAGCAGTGCACAGGGGACCCAGAATCAGCCCCAGCATTTT.

The sample holds many counts of this clonotype. The J gene is TRBJ2-1, the V gene TRBV10-3, with TRBD1 as a possible D gene (7 bases). From germline, CDR1 is ENHRY and CDR2 SYGVKD. This CDR3 region has 14 residues. V was trimmed by 3 bases and J by 7 bases, leaving 13 bases between them. CDR3: CAISDGGGGNEQFF. The CDR3 coding sequence is TGTGCCATCAGTGACGGAGGGGGCGGGAATGAGCAGTTCTTC.

This clonotype was counted a few times. The CDR3 here is CASRGGGIEAFF. CDR3 in DNA: TGTGCCAGCAGAGGGGGGGGCATCGAAGCTTTCTTT. V is TRBV27 and J is TRBJ1-1, with D perhaps TRBD1 (6 bases). Trimming removed 6 bases from V and 8 bases from J, with 13 bases in between. Germline assignment: CDR1 MNHEY and CDR2 SMNVEV (reference sequence). This CDR3 spans 12 amino acids.

This clonotype was detected ten times or more. The gene calls are TRBV4-1 and TRBJ1-2; TRBD1 matches 9 bases. Trimming cost V 7 bases and J 7 bases; bases outside gene matches: 16. The CDR3 has 16 residues. Germline CDR1 reads MGHRA; CDR2 reads YSYEKL. The CDR3 region is CASTLSRTGVVSGYTF. The DNA of the CDR3 is TGCGCCAGCACCCTAAGTAGGACAGGGGTTGTTTCTGGCTACACCTTC.

This chain uses TRBV12-5 with TRBJ1-5, with D perhaps matching TRBD1 (5 bases). This CDR3 contains 14 residues. Per germline, CDR1 LGHNT and CDR2 FRNRAP. V was pared by 1 base and J by 6 bases, with 10 bases between. The CDR3 sequence: CASGLGIRGQPQHF. The CDR3 coding sequence is TGTGCTAGTGGTTTGGGTATTAGGGGTCAGCCCCAGCATTTT. Based on the CDR3 plus reference TRBV12-5 and TRBJ1-5, the full variable domain is DARVTQTPRHKVTEMGQEVTMRCQPILGHNTVFWYRQTMMQGLELLAYFRNRAPLDDSGMPKDRFSAEMPDATLATLKIQPSEPRDSAVYFCASGLGIRGQPQHFGDGTRLSIL.